This TCR beta chain was documented in a study of cytomegalovirus exposure and HLA in healthy donors. Study-wide context: Previous work identified roughly 120 million unique TCR beta sequences from roughly 170 million T cells. Study-wide findings and caveats: HLA allele associations emerged for roughly 16,000 TCR beta sequences in a later analysis, at 0.05 false discovery rate. A later analysis linked a missense variant in DCLRE1C to the trimming of TCR beta V and J genes.

With respect to this clone: Its antigen remains unknown.

The CDR3 extends over 16 amino acids. Trimming cost V 4 bases and J 2 bases, with 15 bases left between them. Germline V gives CDR1 SGHVS, CDR2 FNYEAQ. A multiplex PCR was run with 60 Vbeta primers and 13 Jbeta primers. Only in-frame clones appear in the TCRdb table, and some are missing; sequencing was by immunoSEQ multiplex PCR. The data show 100,000 or so clones, roughly 70% seen once. The chain has TRBV7-6 and TRBJ1-3; tentatively, D is TRBD1 (6 bases). This TCR was recovered from a man aged 45-60 years in good health and CMV-seronegative. The specimen sequenced was PBMCs. The CDR3: CASSSGGRSPGNTIYF. CDR3 DNA: TGTGCCAGCAGCTCGGGGGGCAGATCCCCTGGAAACACCATATATTTT.